One sample yielded the 16 T cell receptor beta chains listed below, sequenced in a study of preoperative IRX-2 immunotherapy in early breast cancer. Indicated treatment: preoperative locoregional IRX-2 cytokine immunotherapy. Data came from immunoSEQ multiplex PCR; TCRdb stores just in-frame clones and leaves some out. The sample has about 19,000 clones; around 85% are singletons. Sequencing used lymph node tissue, obtained after IRX-2 immunotherapy. Receptor source: a human donor with breast cancer.

This chain joins TRBV18 and TRBJ2-5; D is undetermined. CDR1 and CDR2 from the germline V gene are KGHSH and LQKENI. V shed 0 bases and J shed 2 bases, with 10 bases lying between them. The CDR3 runs to 15 residues. In nucleotides, the CDR3 is TGTGCCAGCTCACCACCAAGCTCGCAGCAAGAGACCCAGTACTTC. Protein product: CASSPPSSQQETQYF.

Here the CDR3 reads CASSYSAGTSGNEQFF. DNA of the CDR3: TGTGCCAGCAGTTATTCAGCCGGGACTAGCGGGAATGAGCAGTTCTTC. V gene TRBV6-8 combines with J gene TRBJ2-1; 12 bases map to TRBD2. J lost 7 bases, V lost 3 bases, and 7 bases had no gene match. Germline V gene sequence: CDR1 MNHGY, CDR2 SAAAGT. There are 16 residues in the CDR3.

The rearrangement joins TRBV28 to TRBJ1-2, with D perhaps matching TRBD1 (5 bases). The V gene lost 11 bases and the J gene lost 0 bases, with 13 bases spanning the gap. The CDR3 runs to 13 residues. Germline CDR1 and CDR2: MDHEN and SYDVKM. CDR3 in amino acids: CAGRSTANYGYTF. CDR3 nucleotides: TGTGCCGGGAGATCGACAGCTAACTATGGCTACACCTTC.

The chain couples TRBV6-8 to TRBJ2-7; weak D call: TRBD2 (6 bases). This CDR3 is 14 amino acids long. V lost 5 bases, J lost 4 bases, and 15 bases lay in between. The germline V gene encodes CDR1 MNHGY and CDR2 SAAAGT. Here the CDR3 reads CASSVSGRLYEQYF. The CDR3 DNA sequence: TGTGCCAGCAGTGTCAGCGGGCGCCTATACGAGCAGTACTTC.

The gene calls are TRBV6-8 and TRBJ1-2; tentatively, D is TRBD1 (5 bases). The CDR3 has 14 amino acids. Germline CDR1 MNHGY, CDR2 SAAAGT. V lost 7 bases, J lost 1 base, and 13 bases lay in between. The CDR3 DNA follows: TGTGCCAGCACCTCAGGGTTAGTTAACTATGGCTACACCTTC. As protein: CASTSGLVNYGYTF.

This clone was seen a handful of times. The V call is TRBV15, the J call TRBJ1-2; 7 bases align to TRBD1. V trimming: 0 bases; J trimming: 4 bases; junction bases outside the gene matches: 5. Per germline, CDR1 LNHNV and CDR2 YYDKDF (reference sequence). The CDR3 is 15 residues long. This chain's CDR3 is CATSRDRGGSYGYTF. DNA of the CDR3: TGTGCCACCAGCAGAGATCGAGGGGGCAGCTATGGCTACACCTTC.

This chain links TRBV19 with TRBJ1-5; D call uncertain. V was trimmed by 5 bases and J by 3 bases, leaving 17 bases between them. Looked up from germline, CDR1 is LNHDA and CDR2 is SQIVND (reference sequence). The CDR3 consists of 16 residues. The CDR3 here is CASSPNPGPSNQPQHF. In DNA, the CDR3 is TGTGCCAGTAGTCCTAATCCGGGCCCCTCCAATCAGCCCCAGCATTTT.

The chain joins TRBV10-2 to TRBJ2-3; D is unclear. The CDR3 is made up of 13 amino acids. V lost 3 bases to trimming and J lost 1 base, with 5 bases between them. Germline loops: CDR1 WSHSY, CDR2 SAAADI. In DNA form, the CDR3 reads TGCGCCAGCAGTGACCCGGGCACAGATACGCAGTATTTT. Protein sequence: CASSDPGTDTQYF.

This clone was recorded only once. V gene TRBV9 combines with J gene TRBJ1-6, with 10 bases lining up with TRBD1. Germline lookup yields CDR1 SGDLS and CDR2 YYNGEE. The CDR3 sequence is 15 residues long. V trimming: 1 base; J trimming: 9 bases; junction bases outside the gene matches: 4. The DNA for the CDR3 is TGTGCCAGCAGCGTAACGGGACAGGGGTTTTCACCCCTCCACTTT. Its translation: CASSVTGQGFSPLHF.

The V gene is TRBV6-8, the J gene TRBJ2-7, with a tentative D call TRBD2 (5 bases). The CDR3 totals 15 residues. The V gene lost 0 bases and the J gene lost 3 bases, with 12 bases spanning the gap. CDR1 MNHGY and CDR2 SAAAGT come from the germline V gene. The CDR3 loop reads CASSYSRVTNYEQYF. For the CDR3, the DNA is TGTGCCAGCAGTTACTCGAGGGTCACGAACTACGAGCAGTACTTC.

This clone was found a few times. The rearrangement links TRBV15 to TRBJ1-4, with D unclear. Germline assignment: CDR1 LNHNV and CDR2 YYDKDF (reference sequence). The V and J ends lost 0 bases and 5 bases respectively, with 13 bases between them. The CDR3 runs 16 residues. In DNA form, the CDR3 reads TGTGCCACCAGCAGAGACCAGGAGACGGGGAATGAAAAACTGTTTTTT. Protein product: CATSRDQETGNEKLFF.

This clone rates as medium-sized. This rearrangement joins TRBV18 to TRBJ2-7; 9 bases are a match to TRBD1. CDR1 is KGHSH, CDR2 LQKENI, per germline. Trimming took 6 bases from V and 6 from J; bases not matched to a gene: 12. This CDR3 region has 15 residues. CDR3: CASSPGTGSIGEQYF. The CDR3 coding sequence is TGTGCCAGCTCGCCCGGGACAGGGTCAATCGGCGAGCAGTACTTC.

The gene calls are TRBV29-1 and TRBJ1-4; TRBD1 might be the D (6 bases). The CDR3 runs to 13 residues. The germline V gene encodes CDR1 SQVTM and CDR2 ANQGSEA. The V end was cut by 4 bases, the J end by 8 bases, with 14 bases between. The CDR3 reads CSVGGGRGEKLFF. CDR3 nucleotide sequence: TGCAGCGTTGGAGGGGGGAGGGGCGAAAAACTGTTTTTT.

V gene TRBV18 combines with J gene TRBJ2-5; TRBD1 aligns across 8 bases. CDR3 size: 15 residues. Germline values: CDR1 KGHSH, CDR2 LQKENI. V lost 2 bases to trimming and J lost 5 bases; unmatched junction nucleotides: 7. The CDR3 loop reads CASSPRTGTLETQYF. CDR3 sequence (DNA): TGTGCCAGCTCACCAAGGACAGGGACTTTGGAGACCCAGTACTTC.

The chain has TRBV10-2 and TRBJ1-3; D not certain. Germline loops: CDR1 WSHSY, CDR2 SAAADI. V lost 2 bases, J lost 1 base, and 6 bases lay in between. The CDR3 contains 14 residues. The CDR3 is CASSEGVSGNTIYF. The DNA for the CDR3 is TGCGCCAGCAGTGAGGGGGTTTCTGGAAACACCATATATTTT.

This clone is a singleton in its sample. CDR3 region: CASQGGNDLTEAFF. The CDR3 DNA is TGTGCCAGTCAAGGAGGGAACGATCTGACTGAAGCTTTCTTT. This chain links TRBV19 with TRBJ1-1; D is uncertain. CDR1 and CDR2 from the germline V gene are LNHDA and SQIVND (reference sequence). Trimming pared 8 bases from V and 5 bases from J, leaving 18 bases between. CDR3 length equals 14 residues.